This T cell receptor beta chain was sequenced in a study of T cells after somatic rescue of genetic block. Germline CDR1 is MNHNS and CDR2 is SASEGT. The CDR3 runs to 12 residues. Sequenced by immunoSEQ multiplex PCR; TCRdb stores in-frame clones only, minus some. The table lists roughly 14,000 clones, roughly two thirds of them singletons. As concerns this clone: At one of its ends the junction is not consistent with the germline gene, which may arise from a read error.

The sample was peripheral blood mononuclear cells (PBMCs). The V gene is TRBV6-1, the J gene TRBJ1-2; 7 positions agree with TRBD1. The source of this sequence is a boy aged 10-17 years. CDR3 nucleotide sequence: TGTGCCAGCAGTGAAGCAGCCGGGACAGCCGGCTTC. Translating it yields CASSEAAGTAGF.